Listed below are T cell receptor beta chains from one sample, sequenced in a study of T-cell reconstitution after alpha-beta-depleted transplantation in children. TCRdb re-called the PCR reads through MiXCR, storing one row per CDR3 protein. Found here are approximately 510,000 distinct CDR3 sequences, around 18% of them singletons; the top ten hold 3% to 4%. This specimen was PBMCs from the stem cell graft donor, taken from the stem cell graft. These TCRs come from a human donor who donated a stem cell graft to a child with acute lymphoblastic leukemia. The CDR3 runs from the conserved cysteine through the conserved F or W. The order of the fields is clone size, V gene, D gene, J gene, CDR3 protein, CDR3 DNA. A D gene is named only where the DNA matches it firmly. Clone size is not always given. Where it is, it says once, few, many or a class for expanded clones.

NA	TRBV20-1	TRBD2	TRBJ2-7	CSARDRGGIAGGFYEQYF	TGCAGTGCTAGAGATCGAGGGGGTATAGCGGGAGGCTTCTACGAGCAGTACTTC
few	TRBV20-1	TRBD2	TRBJ2-7	CSAARGLEQYF	TGCAGTGCTGCCCGGGGACTAGAGCAGTACTTC
few	TRBV4-1	NA	TRBJ1-5	CASSQGAAQGLYQPQHF	TGCGCCAGCAGCCAAGGGGCAGCACAGGGTTTATATCAGCCCCAGCATTTT
NA	TRBV5-1	TRBD1	TRBJ2-1	CASSSGRGQDEQFF	TGCGCCAGCAGCTCCGGCAGGGGGCAGGATGAGCAGTTCTTC
few	TRBV7-9	TRBD2	TRBJ2-1	CASSLSSGEVYNEQFF	TGTGCCAGCAGCTTAAGTAGCGGGGAAGTCTACAATGAGCAGTTCTTC
NA	TRBV18	TRBD1	TRBJ1-1	CASSRQGYSTEAFF	TGTGCCAGCTCGCGACAGGGGTATAGCACTGAAGCTTTCTTT
NA	TRBV4-2	NA	TRBJ2-7	CASSQVDFPYEQYF	TGTGCCAGCAGCCAAGTAGACTTCCCCTACGAGCAGTACTTC
NA	TRBV27	TRBD1	TRBJ1-2	CASSSTGDLSGYTF	TGTGCCAGCAGTTCTACAGGGGATTTAAGTGGCTACACCTTC
NA	TRBV9	TRBD2	TRBJ2-7	CASSAGLAQSYEQYF	TGTGCCAGCAGCGCGGGACTAGCCCAATCCTACGAGCAGTACTTC
few	TRBV27	NA	TRBJ2-7	CASSLTPGYSPYF	TGTGCCAGCAGTCTCACTCCGGGATACTCCCCGTACTTC
NA	TRBV12-5	NA	TRBJ2-7	CANRDGGSYEQYF	TGTGCTAACCGGGACGGGGGTTCCTACGAGCAGTACTTC
NA	TRBV12-3/TRBV12-4	NA	TRBJ1-5	CASSPFWIRQPQHF	TGTGCCAGCAGTCCTTTTTGGATCAGGCAGCCCCAGCATTTT
NA	TRBV27	NA	TRBJ2-7	CASRDVSFYEQYF	TGTGCCAGTCGAGACGTTAGTTTCTACGAGCAGTACTTC
NA	TRBV5-1	NA	TRBJ2-5	CASSPEAQETQYF	TGCGCCAGCAGCCCGGAAGCTCAAGAGACCCAGTACTTC
NA	TRBV29-1	NA	TRBJ1-3	CSVEIATGNTIYF	TGCAGCGTTGAAATTGCTACTGGAAACACCATATATTTT
few	TRBV7-6	NA	TRBJ1-1	CASSSGPTTEAFF	TGTGCCAGCAGCTCCGGACCGACCACTGAAGCTTTCTTT
few	TRBV5-1	NA	TRBJ2-2	CASSLMIGGTGELFF	TGCGCCAGCAGCTTGATGATCGGGGGCACCGGGGAGCTGTTTTTT
many	TRBV24-1	NA	TRBJ1-5	CATSGSNQPQHF	TGTGCCACCAGCGGGAGCAATCAGCCCCAGCATTTT
few	TRBV18	NA	TRBJ2-7	CASSATGVEQYF	TGTGCCAGCTCAGCCACGGGGGTCGAGCAGTACTTC
few	TRBV9	TRBD2	TRBJ2-7	CASSVTSGPYEQYF	TGTGCCAGCAGCGTCACTAGCGGACCCTACGAGCAGTACTTC
few	TRBV15	NA	TRBJ2-3	CATSRDRRPQDTQYF	TGTGCCACCAGCAGAGATAGACGACCACAAGATACGCAGTATTTT
NA	TRBV6-5	NA	TRBJ2-1	CASSSDYVPFF	TGTGCCAGCAGTAGCGACTACGTCCCGTTCTTC
many	TRBV12-3/TRBV12-4	NA	TRBJ2-7	CASSPNYEQYF	TGTGCCAGCAGTCCTAACTACGAGCAGTACTTC
NA	TRBV4-1	NA	TRBJ1-2	CASSQAADPIYGYTF	TGCGCCAGCAGCCAAGCAGCGGATCCCATCTATGGCTACACCTTC
few	TRBV9	NA	TRBJ2-2	CASSAHLSGATGELFF	TGTGCCAGCAGCGCCCACCTGTCGGGGGCAACCGGGGAGCTGTTTTTT
many	TRBV7-6	NA	TRBJ2-3	CASSFRGTDTQYF	TGTGCCAGCAGCTTTAGGGGGACAGATACGCAGTATTTT
NA	TRBV11-2	TRBD2	TRBJ2-3	CASSLRAGGGSDTQYF	TGTGCCAGCAGCTTACGAGCGGGAGGAGGTTCAGATACGCAGTATTTT
NA	TRBV27	NA	TRBJ2-5	CASSGRLKETQYF	TGTGCCAGCAGCGGACGGCTGAAAGAGACCCAGTACTTC
few	TRBV5-5	NA	TRBJ2-4	CASSRTTGGEAKNIQYF	TGTGCCAGCAGCCGAACAACAGGGGGGGAAGCCAAAAACATTCAGTACTTC
NA	TRBV12-3/TRBV12-4	TRBD2	TRBJ2-1	CASSILAASSYNEQFF	TGTGCCAGCAGCATACTAGCGGCCAGCTCCTACAATGAGCAGTTCTTC
NA	TRBV20-1	TRBD1	TRBJ1-2	CSASSQGASKKGYTF	TGCAGTGCTAGCTCCCAGGGGGCCTCAAAAAAGGGCTACACCTTC
NA	TRBV5-5	NA	TRBJ2-3	CASGTGTDFMGTDTQYF	TGTGCCAGCGGAACCGGGACGGACTTTATGGGCACAGATACGCAGTATTTT
few	TRBV12-3/TRBV12-4	NA	TRBJ1-6	CASSLVFQGSYNSPLHF	TGTGCCAGCAGTCTGGTATTTCAGGGATCCTATAATTCACCCCTCCACTTT
NA	TRBV29-1	TRBD1	TRBJ1-1	CSAGTGAEAFF	TGCAGCGCCGGGACAGGGGCTGAAGCTTTCTTT
NA	TRBV15	NA	TRBJ2-7	CATSPARSSWSSWYF	TGTGCCACCAGCCCCGCGAGAAGTAGTTGGAGCAGTTGGTACTTC
many	TRBV9	NA	TRBJ2-2	CASRLEDYHTGELFF	TGTGCCAGCAGACTAGAGGACTACCACACCGGGGAGCTGTTTTTT
NA	TRBV20-1	TRBD2	TRBJ2-7	CSARVPGLAGERSYEQYF	TGCAGTGCTAGAGTCCCGGGACTAGCGGGAGAGAGGTCCTACGAGCAGTACTTC
few	TRBV12-3/TRBV12-4	NA	TRBJ2-2	CASRRAGRGGELFF	TGTGCCAGCAGGAGGGCAGGTCGGGGCGGGGAGCTGTTTTTT
NA	TRBV6-1	TRBD1	TRBJ2-2	CASSPDRGTGELFF	TGTGCCAGCAGTCCCGACAGGGGTACCGGGGAGCTGTTTTTT
NA	TRBV7-9	NA	TRBJ1-1	CASGSQGKGTEAFF	TGTGCCAGCGGGTCCCAGGGTAAAGGCACTGAAGCTTTCTTT
many	TRBV7-3	NA	TRBJ2-4	CASSLRGAKNIQYF	TGTGCCAGCAGCTTAAGAGGGGCCAAAAACATTCAGTACTTC
NA	TRBV7-6	TRBD2	TRBJ2-7	CASSLETSGASYEQYF	TGTGCCAGCAGCTTAGAGACTAGCGGGGCCTCCTACGAGCAGTACTTC
few	TRBV6-2/TRBV6-3	NA	TRBJ1-2	CASSYSSTGIGYTF	TGTGCCAGCAGTTACTCGAGTACGGGAATCGGCTACACCTTC
NA	TRBV29-1	TRBD2	TRBJ2-1	CSVEDRGVPYNEQFF	TGCAGCGTTGAAGATCGGGGGGTGCCCTACAATGAGCAGTTCTTC
NA	TRBV5-1	NA	TRBJ1-2	CASSLETFGGDTF	TGCGCCAGCAGCTTGGAGACATTCGGTGGCGACACCTTC
NA	TRBV27	NA	TRBJ2-2	CASSLSWVTGELFF	TGTGCCAGCAGTTTATCGTGGGTGACCGGGGAGCTGTTTTTT
few	TRBV29-1	TRBD2	TRBJ2-2	CSVEGSGLAGFANTGELFF	TGCAGCGTTGAAGGGTCGGGACTAGCGGGATTCGCGAACACCGGGGAGCTGTTTTTT
NA	TRBV6-5	TRBD1	TRBJ2-7	CASSYGQGAGQYF	TGTGCCAGCAGTTACGGTCAGGGGGCAGGGCAGTACTTC
few	TRBV12-3/TRBV12-4	TRBD1	TRBJ1-3	CASSIPGQGYFGNTIYF	TGTGCCAGCAGTATTCCGGGACAGGGATATTTCGGAAACACCATATATTTT
few	TRBV13	NA	TRBJ2-2	CASSHRGWSGNTGELFF	TGTGCCAGCAGCCACCGGGGATGGTCGGGGAACACCGGGGAGCTGTTTTTT
few	TRBV12-3/TRBV12-4	NA	TRBJ1-1	CASSRPGVGNTEAFF	TGTGCCAGCAGCCGCCCAGGGGTTGGGAACACTGAAGCTTTCTTT
few	TRBV7-8	NA	TRBJ2-5	CASSLGRRQQETQYF	TGTGCCAGCAGCTTAGGTCGGCGGCAGCAAGAGACCCAGTACTTC
NA	TRBV29-1	NA	TRBJ1-1	CSVEVRDGNTEAFF	TGCAGCGTTGAAGTCCGGGACGGGAACACTGAAGCTTTCTTT